This T cell receptor (beta chain) emerged from a study of T-cell reconstitution after alpha-beta-depleted transplantation in children. This CDR3 is built from 16 residues. The germline CDR1 and CDR2 sequences are MNHEY and SVGAGI. V was pared by 0 bases and J by 0 bases, with 11 bases between. Researchers prepared the TCRbeta library using unique molecular identifiers, the study reports. Using its own MiXCR run on the PCR reads, TCRdb lists one record per CDR3 protein. The table records 260,000 or so distinct CDR3 sequences, around 12% of them present only once. This receptor was obtained from a human donor who donated a stem cell graft to a child with acute lymphoblastic leukemia. Specimen: PBMCs from the stem cell graft donor, collected from the stem cell graft. The chain combines TRBV6-5 with TRBJ1-1, with D maybe TRBD1 (6 bases). The CDR3, as DNA: TGTGCCAGCAGTTACTCGAGAGGGGGAATGAACACTGAAGCTTTCTTT. Translation: CASSYSRGGMNTEAFF.